These 30 T cell receptor beta chains share one sample of origin, sequenced in a study of T cells after posttransplantation cyclophosphamide (TCRdb year 2016). The treatment or condition label on this specimen signifies: high-dose cyclophosphamide on days +3 and +4 as single-agent GVHD prophylaxis. PTCy patients received busulfan and fludarabine conditioning, a related or unrelated marrow graft, and cyclophosphamide on days +3 and +4. Library prep was done by the immunoSEQ multiplex PCR assay. TCRdb carries this immuneACCESS record with in-frame sequences only. Its versions omit some clonotypes, under half of them owing to an unresolved V gene in the studies checked, with the rest unexplained. In this sample, under 15,000 clones appear, none counted once only. In total, the top ten clones hold roughly 27% of the sample. Source: PBMCs, taken after allogeneic stem cell transplant with posttransplant cyclophosphamide. All receptors derive from a female patient between 35 and 55 years old who received an allogeneic stem cell transplant from a related donor, was CMV-positive, and had acute GVHD only. Because of the transplant, the T cells may be the graft donor's rather than the patient's own.

This clone was observed at least ten times. The J gene is TRBJ1-4, the V gene TRBV7-6; D gene unclear. In germline, CDR1 is SGHVS, CDR2 FNYEAQ. Trimming left V 1 base short and J 5 bases short, with 8 bases between. This CDR3 has 14 residues. CDR3 region: CASSLVPLNEKLFF. The CDR3, as DNA: TGTGCCAGCAGCTTAGTTCCCTTAAATGAAAAACTGTTTTTT.

This clone was seen many times. V and J are TRBV7-9 and TRBJ1-4; 7 bases line up with TRBD1. Germline CDR1 reads SEHNR; CDR2 reads FQNEAQ (reference sequence). V dropped 5 bases and J dropped 5; count of bases not matched to a gene: 5. This CDR3 region has 14 residues. CDR3 residues: CASSQDRTNEKLFF. DNA for the CDR3: TGTGCCAGCAGCCAGGACAGGACAAATGAAAAACTGTTTTTT.

This clone was picked up a small number of times. CDR3 in DNA: TGTGCCAGCAGCCCGGGACTAGTGGGACAACAGACCCAGTACTTC. Translation: CASSPGLVGQQTQYF. The chain joins TRBV7-2 to TRBJ2-5; 8 bases line up with TRBD2. The CDR3 runs 15 residues. J lost 6 bases, V lost 5 bases, and 11 bases had no gene match. Looked up from germline, CDR1 is SGHTA and CDR2 is FQGNSA.

This clone occurred many times. The chain recombines TRBV7-3 with TRBJ2-1, with 7 bases fitting TRBD2. The CDR3 covers 11 residues. The V and J ends lost 5 bases and 12 bases, in that order; junction bases with no gene match: 4. Germline V gene sequence: CDR1 SGHTA, CDR2 FQGTGA. CDR3 coding DNA: TGTGCCAGCAGCCTGGGGGAGGGGCAGTTCTTC. Its protein product is CASSLGEGQFF.

This clone was found many times. The rearrangement uses TRBV6-5 and TRBJ1-2; D may be TRBD1 (5 bases). V gave up 6 bases and J gave up 1 base, with 9 bases separating them. CDR3 length equals 13 residues. CDR1 and CDR2 (germline): MNHEY, SVGAGI. For the CDR3, the DNA is TGTGCCAGCAGCCAGACAGATAACTATGGCTACACCTTC. Amino acids: CASSQTDNYGYTF.

This clone has just a few counts. The V gene is TRBV27, the J gene TRBJ1-5, with a weak D call TRBD1 (6 bases). The CDR3 is made up of 17 amino acids. The V and J ends lost 6 bases and 0 bases respectively, with 18 bases between them. The V gene's germline CDR1 is MNHEY and CDR2 SMNVEV (reference sequence). CDR3 sequence (DNA): TGTGCCAGCAGACCAAAGGGGACACCCCTTAGCAATCAGCCCCAGCATTTT. It yields the protein CASRPKGTPLSNQPQHF.

The chain has TRBV15 and TRBJ2-2; D uncertain. Germline loops: CDR1 LNHNV, CDR2 YYDKDF (reference sequence). Trimming pared 1 base from V and 3 bases from J, leaving 3 bases between. The CDR3 runs to 13 residues. This chain's CDR3 is CATSRGDTGELFF. For the CDR3, the DNA is TGTGCCACCAGCAGAGGAGACACCGGGGAGCTGTTTTTT.

The table lists this clone with many counts. V usage is TRBV7-2 and J usage is TRBJ2-5; D might be TRBD1 (6 bases). This CDR3 is 15 amino acids long. The ends were cut back, 1 base at V and 5 bases at J, with 14 bases in the middle. Per the germline V gene, CDR1 is SGHTA and CDR2 is FQGNSA. The CDR3 DNA follows: TGTGCCAGCAGCTTAGTGTTTGGGGGCCGGGAGACCCAGTACTTC. This encodes CASSLVFGGRETQYF.

The chain recombines TRBV7-3 with TRBJ2-1, with 8 positions matching TRBD2. V trimming: 3 bases; J trimming: 7 bases; junction bases outside the gene matches: 11. The CDR3 is 16 residues long. The V gene's germline CDR1 is SGHTA and CDR2 FQGTGA. CDR3 protein: CASSFGGAGLVNEQFF. For the CDR3, the DNA is TGTGCCAGCAGCTTCGGGGGCGCGGGACTAGTAAATGAGCAGTTCTTC.

This clone was seen repeatedly, ten times or more. The chain uses TRBV5-5 and TRBJ1-6; D not resolved. V was shortened by 1 base and J by 4 bases, with 6 bases between the two germline ends. This CDR3 has 14 amino acids. CDR1 is SGHKS, CDR2 YYEKEE, per germline (reference sequence). The CDR3: CASSLSLYNSPLHF. CDR3 DNA sequence: TGTGCCAGCAGCTTGTCACTGTATAATTCACCCCTCCACTTT.

This clone was counted at least ten times. The chain combines TRBV10-3 with TRBJ1-4; no clear D. The CDR3 covers 13 residues. Germline CDR1 is ENHRY and CDR2 is SYGVKD. V was clipped by 8 bases and J by 8 bases, with 15 bases between them. This CDR3 reads CAIRQARGEKLFF. In DNA, the CDR3 is TGTGCCATCCGCCAGGCCCGTGGAGAAAAACTGTTTTTT.

Many counts were recorded for this clone. This sequence joins TRBV19 and TRBJ2-4, with D tentatively TRBD2 (7 bases). The CDR3 covers 15 residues. Germline loops: CDR1 LNHDA, CDR2 SQIVND (reference sequence). Trimming removed 3 bases from V and 3 bases from J, with 12 bases in between. The CDR3 DNA sequence: TGTGCCAGTAGTATTATAGGGGGGGTCAAAAACATTCAGTACTTC. Translation: CASSIIGGVKNIQYF.

The J gene is TRBJ2-2, the V gene TRBV27; 8 nucleotides match TRBD1. CDR1 is MNHEY and CDR2 is SMNVEV in the germline V gene (reference sequence). V gave up 4 bases and J gave up 5 bases; unmatched junction bases: 9. The CDR3 loop spans 16 amino acids. CDR3 region: CASSSGQGGVTGELFF. The CDR3 region has the DNA TGTGCCAGCAGTTCCGGACAGGGTGGGGTTACCGGGGAGCTGTTTTTT.

This clone showed up many times. Other DNA sequences in the sample encode the same CDR3. The rearrangement uses TRBV6-6 and TRBJ1-4, with D uncertain. Trimming took 2 bases from V and 2 from J, leaving 9 bases between them. The germline V gene encodes CDR1 MNHNY and CDR2 SVGAGI (reference sequence). The CDR3 consists of 15 residues. Written as DNA, the CDR3 is TGTGCCAGCAGTTACCTCACGACTACTAATGAAAAACTGTTTTTT. Its protein is CASSYLTTTNEKLFF.

By sample fraction, this clone is hyperexpanded. J is TRBJ2-1 and V is TRBV7-9; D remains ambiguous. Deletions cut 0 bases from V and 4 bases from J, with 7 bases between. The CDR3 sequence is 14 residues long. Per germline, CDR1 SEHNR and CDR2 FQNEAQ (reference sequence). CDR3 protein: CASSLATTYNEQFF. The CDR3 DNA follows: TGTGCCAGCAGCTTAGCTACTACTTACAATGAGCAGTTCTTC.

This clone has ten or more counts. The chain combines TRBV19 with TRBJ1-3; D is uncertain. Trimming cost V 2 bases and J 4 bases, with 15 bases left between them. CDR3 length equals 16 residues. Germline CDR1 is LNHDA and CDR2 is SQIVND (reference sequence). The CDR3 nucleotides read TGTGCCAGTAGTATACCCCGCTCCGGAGGGGGAAACACCATATATTTT. Amino acids: CASSIPRSGGGNTIYF.

This clone appeared many times. The V gene is TRBV11-2, the J gene TRBJ2-2; 7 bases match TRBD2. J was trimmed by 7 bases and V by 2 bases; bases with no gene match: 10. Looked up from germline, CDR1 is SGHAT and CDR2 is FQNNGV. There are 16 residues in the CDR3. CDR3 DNA sequence: TGTGCCAGCAGCTTAATCGGGGGAGGGCGGTTCGGGGAGCTGTTTTTT. This gives the protein CASSLIGGGRFGELFF.

This clone has a count of ten or more. CDR3 in amino acids: CASSAPADTQYF. As DNA, the CDR3 is TGCGCCAGCTCCGCCCCCGCGGATACGCAGTATTTT. The chain carries TRBV4-1 and TRBJ2-3; D is ambiguous. This CDR3 has 12 residues. Germline-derived CDR1 and CDR2 are MGHRA and YSYEKL. Trimming stripped 8 bases from V and 6 bases from J, with 12 bases between.

This clone is large by share. The V gene is TRBV19, the J gene TRBJ2-2; D is possibly TRBD2 (6 bases). With 7 bases removed from V and 7 bases from J, the gap between germline ends came to 16 bases. Germline V gene data show CDR1 as LNHDA and CDR2 as SQIVND (reference sequence). The CDR3 is 14 residues long. CDR3 nucleotide sequence: TGTGCCAGTACCCTGGGACTGTCATACGGGGAGCTGTTTTTT. Its protein is CASTLGLSYGELFF.

In its sample, this clone was seen many times. The chain joins TRBV6-5 to TRBJ1-1, with D perhaps TRBD1 (5 bases). Per the germline V gene, CDR1 is MNHEY and CDR2 is SVGAGI. The ends were cut back, 2 bases at V and 3 bases at J, with 10 bases in the middle. This CDR3 is 14 amino acids long. The CDR3, as DNA: TGTGCCAGCAGTTACAGAGGGGACTACACTGAAGCTTTCTTT. Residues: CASSYRGDYTEAFF.

At least ten counts were recorded for this clone. J is TRBJ1-2 and V is TRBV6-5; the D gene is possibly TRBD1 (6 bases). Germline values: CDR1 MNHEY, CDR2 SVGAGI. Trimming pared 6 bases from V and 8 bases from J, leaving 22 bases between. The CDR3 loop spans 15 amino acids. CDR3 residues: CASRRKPQGSQGYTF. CDR3 nucleotide sequence: TGTGCCAGCAGGAGGAAGCCCCAGGGGTCGCAGGGCTACACCTTC.

This clone was recorded at least ten times. The chain combines TRBV4-1 with TRBJ2-5; TRBD2 agrees at 7 bases. V shed 0 bases and J 4 bases; nucleotides not matched to a gene: 11. The CDR3 spans 17 residues. Germline V gene lookup returns CDR1 MGHRA and CDR2 YSYEKL. The CDR3 region is CASSQDKTSALGETQYF. The CDR3, as DNA: TGCGCCAGCAGCCAAGATAAAACTAGCGCGTTGGGAGAGACCCAGTACTTC.

This clone was recorded at least ten times. The CDR3 here is CASSYSTGDPRGTQYF. In DNA, the CDR3 is TGTGCCAGCAGTTACTCGACAGGAGACCCGCGTGGGACCCAGTACTTC. The chain carries TRBV6-6 and TRBJ2-5; maybe TRBD1 (6 bases). The CDR3 has 16 residues. CDR1 and CDR2 (germline): MNHNY, SVGAGI (reference sequence). V lost 0 bases, J lost 7 bases, and 18 bases lay in between.

This clone was detected ten times or more. The gene calls are TRBV2 and TRBJ1-2; D is unresolved. Germline lookup yields CDR1 SNHLY and CDR2 FYNNEI. The CDR3 has 13 amino acids. Between the trimmed V and J ends, which lost 4 bases and 8 bases, there was a span of 14 bases. This CDR3 reads CASSVGSRRGYTF. The CDR3 region has the DNA TGTGCCAGCAGTGTGGGCAGCCGGAGGGGCTACACCTTC. Using reference TRBV2 and TRBJ1-2 for the parts outside the CDR3, the full variable domain is EPEVTQTPSHQVTQMGQEVILRCVPISNHLYFYWYRQILGQKVEFLVSFYNNEISEKSEIFDDQFSVERPDGSNFTLKIRSTKLEDSAMYFCASSVGSRRGYTFGSGTRLTVV.

In this sample, this clone turned up many times. V usage is TRBV4-2 and J usage is TRBJ2-5; 14 bases map to TRBD2. Germline CDR1 LGHNA, CDR2 YNFKEQ. V dropped 1 base and J dropped 3; count of bases not matched to a gene: 4. This CDR3 is built from 17 residues. The CDR3 DNA follows: TGTGCCAGCAGCCAAGGACTAGCGGGGGGGACGGAAGAGACCCAGTACTTC. This gives the protein CASSQGLAGGTEETQYF.

This clone was seen many times. J is TRBJ1-1 and V is TRBV5-1; TRBD1 aligns across 7 bases. Germline V gene sequence: CDR1 SGHRS, CDR2 YFSETQ. CDR3 length equals 15 residues. Germline trimming cut 5 bases from V and 1 base from J; bases unmatched to any gene: 8. The CDR3 bases are TGCGCCAGCAGACTGACCGGACAGGCGAACACTGAAGCTTTCTTT. Its translation: CASRLTGQANTEAFF.

This clone was detected ten times or more. The gene calls are TRBV2 and TRBJ1-4; TRBD1 aligns across 8 bases. Germline-derived CDR1 and CDR2 are SNHLY and FYNNEI. This CDR3 has 15 residues. J lost 5 bases, V lost 6 bases, and 8 bases had no gene match. The CDR3 spells CASRPGQGGNEKLFF. CDR3 coding DNA: TGTGCCAGCAGACCCGGACAGGGAGGAAATGAAAAACTGTTTTTT.

This clone was counted at least ten times. V usage is TRBV7-3 and J usage is TRBJ2-3; TRBD2 matches 8 bases. There are 16 residues in the CDR3. The J segment lost 5 bases and the V segment lost 1 base, leaving 8 bases of the junction unmatched. CDR1 is SGHTA and CDR2 is FQGTGA in the germline V gene. This CDR3 is CASSLSSGGGRDTQYF. The CDR3 region has the DNA TGTGCCAGCAGCTTAAGTTCGGGGGGGGGCCGAGATACGCAGTATTTT.

This clone was observed many times. This chain joins TRBV6-1 and TRBJ2-7; a possible D gene is TRBD2 (7 bases). The CDR3 spans 12 residues. Germline loops: CDR1 MNHNS, CDR2 SASEGT. V was cut by 10 bases and J by 4 bases, with 14 bases left in between. CDR3 DNA: TGTGCCACCTTCCGGGGGGCGTACGAGCAGTACTTC. Translating gives CATFRGAYEQYF.

The CDR3 DNA reads as TGTGCCAGCAGCTTGAACAGGGGCCAAACCAGATTCCAAGAGACCCAGTACTTC. Translation gives CASSLNRGQTRFQETQYF. The rearrangement uses TRBV5-6 and TRBJ2-5; 7 nucleotides line up with TRBD1. The CDR3 loop spans 18 amino acids. Germline V lookup: CDR1 SGHDT, CDR2 YYEEEE. Trimming cost V 1 base and J 1 base; bases outside gene matches: 13. The whole variable domain, filled in from reference TRBV5-6 and TRBJ2-5, reads DAGVTQSPTHLIKTRGQQVTLRCSPKSGHDTVSWYQQALGQGPQFIFQYYEEEERQRGNFPDRFSGHQFPNYSSELNVNALLLGDSALYLCASSLNRGQTRFQETQYFGPGTRLLVL.